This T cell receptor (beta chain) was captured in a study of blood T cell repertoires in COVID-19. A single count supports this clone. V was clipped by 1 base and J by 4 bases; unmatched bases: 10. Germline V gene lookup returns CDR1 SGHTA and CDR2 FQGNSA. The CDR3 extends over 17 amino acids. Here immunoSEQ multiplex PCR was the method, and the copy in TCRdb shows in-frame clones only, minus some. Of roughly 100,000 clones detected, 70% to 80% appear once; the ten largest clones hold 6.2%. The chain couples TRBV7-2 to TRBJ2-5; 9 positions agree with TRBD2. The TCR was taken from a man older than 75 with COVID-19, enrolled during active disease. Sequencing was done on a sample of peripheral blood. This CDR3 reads CASSLVGGRAGGETQYF. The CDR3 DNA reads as TGTGCCAGCAGCTTAGTGGGCGGGAGGGCCGGAGGAGAGACCCAGTACTTC. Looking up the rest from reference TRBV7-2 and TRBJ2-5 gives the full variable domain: GAGVSQSPSNKVTEKGKDVELRCDPISGHTALYWYRQSLGQGLEFLIYFQGNSAPDKSGLPSDRFSAERTGGSVSTLTIQRTQQEDSAVYLCASSLVGGRAGGETQYFGPGTRLLVL.